The next 3 T cell receptor beta chains were all read from a single sample in a study of shared clonotypes between healthy human individuals (dated by TCRdb to 2018 to 2020). Library method: the immunoSEQ multiplex PCR assay. TCRdb re-hosts the immuneACCESS table, in-frame sequences only. Its copies lack some clones; in the studies checked, an unresolved V gene accounts for under half of them, and the cause for the rest is not known. Here the sample has about 2.4 million clones; approximately 93% occur a single time. The top ten hold roughly 0.36% of the sample. The sequenced sample consisted of naive CD4+ T cells from PBMCs. The sample's cell subset or site label, decoded: CD45RA+ positively selected. All receptors derive from a man aged 18 to 30 in good health. Some clones in this sample may be carry-over from other donors' samples.

This chain joins TRBV5-1 and TRBJ2-5; D gene unclear. V lost 2 bases and J 5 bases, leaving 13 bases between the germline ends. Germline V gene data show CDR1 as SGHRS and CDR2 as YFSETQ. CDR3 length: 14 residues. The CDR3 nucleotides are TGCGCCAGCAGCTTCCCCCCGGGTACGGAGACCCAGTACTTC. This translates into CASSFPPGTETQYF.

The rearrangement links TRBV2 to TRBJ2-2; D is uncertain. Trimming pared 3 bases from V and 1 base from J, leaving 9 bases between. There are 15 residues in the CDR3. The germline V gene has CDR1 SNHLY and CDR2 FYNNEI. The CDR3 coding sequence is TGTGCCAGCAGTGAGGATATCTTGAACACCGGGGAGCTGTTTTTT. This translates into CASSEDILNTGELFF.

This clone came up once. J is TRBJ2-7 and V is TRBV6-6, with D perhaps TRBD1 (5 bases). The CDR3 has 15 residues. Trimming left V 6 bases short and J 0 bases short, with 15 bases between. Germline V gene sequence: CDR1 MNHNY, CDR2 SVGAGI (reference sequence). CDR3 loop: CASRPDSVSSYEQYF. The CDR3 DNA sequence: TGTGCCAGCAGACCAGACAGCGTCAGCTCCTACGAGCAGTACTTC.